The 27 T cell receptor beta chains in this list originate from one sample, sequenced in a study of blood T cell repertoires in COVID-19. Some clones are missing from TCRdb's copy, which holds only in-frame ones; the method was immunoSEQ multiplex PCR. The data contain about 35,000 clones, 82% of them seen just once; the ten biggest clones take up about two fifths. Sequencing input: peripheral blood. All receptors derive from a man older than 75 with active or convalescent COVID-19.

The chain carries TRBV15 and TRBJ2-3; D perhaps matches TRBD1 (6 bases). The V and J ends lost 0 bases and 3 bases respectively, with 10 bases between them. Germline CDR1 is LNHNV and CDR2 is YYDKDF (reference sequence). The CDR3 contains 15 residues. CDR3 nucleotides: TGTGCCACCAGCAGAGATCCCCAGGGGACAGATACGCAGTATTTT. This gives the protein CATSRDPQGTDTQYF.

The chain couples TRBV9 to TRBJ2-1, with TRBD2 matching over 8 bases. V lost 0 bases to trimming and J lost 0 bases; unmatched junction nucleotides: 8. The CDR3 covers 18 residues. CDR1 and CDR2 from the germline V gene are SGDLS and YYNGEE. The CDR3 protein is CASSVGLAGTHSYNEQFF. CDR3 nucleotide sequence: TGTGCCAGCAGCGTAGGGTTAGCGGGAACCCACTCCTACAATGAGCAGTTCTTC.

The chain uses TRBV10-2 and TRBJ1-4; 7 nucleotides line up with TRBD1. CDR3 length equals 13 residues. V dropped 6 bases and J dropped 11; count of bases not matched to a gene: 9. The germline gives CDR1 WSHSY, CDR2 SAAADI. The CDR3 nucleotides are TGCGCCAGCAGCGAGGCTACAGGGGAGAAACTGTTTTTT. Protein sequence: CASSEATGEKLFF.

V usage is TRBV15 and J usage is TRBJ2-7; perhaps TRBD1 as D (5 bases). V gave up 2 bases and J gave up 6 bases, with 11 bases separating them. CDR1 and CDR2 (germline): LNHNV, YYDKDF (reference sequence). The CDR3 length is 13 residues. CDR3 protein: CATSRQGSSEQYF. The CDR3 region has the DNA TGTGCCACCAGCAGACAGGGTTCAAGCGAGCAGTACTTC.

This clone has just a few counts. The V call is TRBV18, the J call TRBJ2-7; TRBD2 agrees at 9 bases. This CDR3 has 17 amino acids. Trimming took 4 bases from V and 1 from J; bases not matched to a gene: 11. The germline V gene has CDR1 KGHSH and CDR2 LQKENI. The CDR3, as DNA: TGTGCCAGCTCACTATACGATAGCGGGAGTACATCCTACGAGCAGTACTTC. Its protein is CASSLYDSGSTSYEQYF.

The chain joins TRBV7-2 to TRBJ2-5; 7 bases are a match to TRBD2. The V and J ends lost 1 base and 5 bases, in that order; junction bases with no gene match: 4. The CDR3 runs to 14 residues. Germline assignment: CDR1 SGHTA and CDR2 FQGNSA. CDR3: CASSLVRERETQYF. The CDR3 DNA is TGTGCCAGCAGCTTAGTGCGGGAGCGCGAGACCCAGTACTTC.

This clone was found a few times. This chain uses TRBV30 with TRBJ2-7, with a possible D match to TRBD1 (8 bases). V lost 2 bases and J lost 7, with 21 bases in between. The germline V gene has CDR1 GTSNPN and CDR2 SVGIG (reference sequence). The CDR3 spans 15 residues. The CDR3 reads CAWSPTGGWDREQYF. The DNA for the CDR3 is TGTGCCTGGAGTCCCACGGGGGGATGGGACAGGGAGCAGTACTTC.

V is TRBV28 and J is TRBJ1-5; D is possibly TRBD1 (6 bases). The CDR3 runs 15 residues. Germline V gives CDR1 MDHEN, CDR2 SYDVKM. V dropped 5 bases and J dropped 4 bases, with 15 bases sitting between them. This CDR3 reads CASSGGGVGNQPQHF. DNA for the CDR3: TGTGCCAGCAGTGGCGGGGGCGTAGGGAATCAGCCCCAGCATTTT.

This chain connects TRBV28 to TRBJ2-7; D might be TRBD1 (6 bases). The V end lost 5 bases, the J end lost 5 bases, and 13 bases lay between the germline ends. The CDR3 runs to 13 residues. Germline CDR1 MDHEN, CDR2 SYDVKM. CDR3 in DNA: TGTGCCAGCAGTGCAGGGGCCCCTAACGAGCAGTACTTC. Translating it yields CASSAGAPNEQYF.

The genes are TRBV27 and TRBJ1-1; D may be TRBD1 (5 bases). V lost 6 bases to trimming and J lost 1 base, with 12 bases between them. The length of the CDR3 is 14 residues. Per germline, CDR1 MNHEY and CDR2 SMNVEV (reference sequence). In DNA form, the CDR3 reads TGTGCCAGCAGCGCAAAAACAGGGAACACTGAAGCTTTCTTT. Translated: CASSAKTGNTEAFF.

V and J are TRBV28 and TRBJ1-3; TRBD1 agrees at 10 bases. V lost 5 bases, J lost 1 base, and 5 bases stayed unmatched. The length of the CDR3 is 16 residues. Germline CDR1 is MDHEN and CDR2 is SYDVKM. In DNA form, the CDR3 reads TGTGCCAGCAGTGTCTGGACAGGGGGTTCTGGAAACACCATATATTTT. Protein sequence: CASSVWTGGSGNTIYF.

The chain employs TRBV10-1 and TRBJ2-2, with TRBD2 matching 9 bases. V shed 0 bases and J 5 bases; nucleotides not matched to a gene: 7. In germline, CDR1 is WNHNN, CDR2 SYGVQD (reference sequence). The CDR3 has 17 residues. CDR3 residues: CASSESRLAGITGELFF. The CDR3 nucleotides read TGCGCCAGCAGTGAGTCTCGTCTAGCGGGAATAACCGGGGAGCTGTTTTTT.

J is TRBJ2-2 and V is TRBV4-3; 7 positions match TRBD1. CDR1 is LGHNA and CDR2 is YSLEER in the germline V gene. After removal of 4 bases from V and 4 bases from J, the junction contained 6 bases not matched to a gene. This CDR3 contains 15 residues. CDR3 nucleotides: TGCGCCAGCAGCCCGACAGGGAATCCCACCGGGGAGCTGTTTTTT. Translation gives CASSPTGNPTGELFF.

J is TRBJ1-1 and V is TRBV19, with 9 bases that match TRBD1. J was trimmed by 2 bases and V by 8 bases; bases with no gene match: 15. Germline V gives CDR1 LNHDA, CDR2 SQIVND (reference sequence). CDR3 length: 17 residues. CDR3 bases: TGTGCCAGTCACCCATGGACAGGGGTGGATAAAAACACTGAAGCTTTCTTT. Protein product: CASHPWTGVDKNTEAFF.

This clone is labeled medium-sized. Within the sample, other DNA sequences also encode this same CDR3. The V gene is TRBV19, the J gene TRBJ1-1; the D gene is possibly TRBD1 (5 bases). In germline, CDR1 is LNHDA, CDR2 SQIVND (reference sequence). Trimming took 4 bases from V and 5 from J, leaving 14 bases between them. This CDR3 comprises 14 residues. CDR3 sequence: CASSTRGAGTEAFF. The CDR3 DNA follows: TGTGCCAGTAGTACGCGGGGCGCAGGTACTGAAGCTTTCTTT.

DNA of the CDR3: TGTGCCAGCAGTGAAAAACGGACAGGTCGCAATCAGCCCCAGCATTTT. Encoded protein: CASSEKRTGRNQPQHF. The J gene is TRBJ1-5, the V gene TRBV6-1; 7 bases align to TRBD1. Trimming at V came to 2 bases and at J to 2 bases, leaving 6 bases not matched to a gene. The CDR3 contains 16 residues. Germline lookup yields CDR1 MNHNS and CDR2 SASEGT.

A few counts support this clone. The chain employs TRBV7-2 and TRBJ2-2; 9 bases align to TRBD2. The V gene's germline CDR1 is SGHTA and CDR2 FQGNSA. With V trimmed by 2 bases and J by 0 bases, 4 bases remained unmatched. This CDR3 region has 17 residues. In nucleotides, the CDR3 is TGTGCCAGCAGCTTAAGGCTAGCGGGAACGAACACCGGGGAGCTGTTTTTT. Protein sequence: CASSLRLAGTNTGELFF.

The J gene is TRBJ2-7, the V gene TRBV6-2 or TRBV6-3; no clear D. Germline CDR1 MNHEY, CDR2 SVGEGT. With 0 bases removed from V and 0 bases from J, the gap between germline ends came to 6 bases. The CDR3 consists of 14 residues. The CDR3 sequence is CASSYSGSSYEQYF. The CDR3 DNA reads as TGTGCCAGCAGTTACTCGGGCAGCTCCTACGAGCAGTACTTC.

The V and J genes are TRBV23-1 and TRBJ1-5; possible D gene TRBD1, 5 bases. TRBV23-1 is noted as an ORF with a role that remains uncertain. CDR3 length equals 18 residues. Between the trimmed V and J ends, which lost 2 bases and 2 bases, there was a span of 19 bases. CDR3 in DNA: TGCGCCAGCAGTCAAATCATAATGTGCGGGGGGTGCAATCAGCCCCAGCATTTT. Translation gives CASSQIIMCGGCNQPQHF.

This clone has only a few counts. The J gene is TRBJ1-2, the V gene TRBV7-9, with D uncertain. Germline V CDR1 and CDR2: SEHNR, FQNEAQ (reference sequence). The V gene lost 5 bases and the J gene lost 8 bases, with 12 bases spanning the gap. The CDR3 contains 12 residues. The DNA for the CDR3 is TGTGCCAGCAGCCAGGAGGGAGTAGGCTACACCTTC. Translating gives CASSQEGVGYTF.

The rearrangement uses TRBV5-1 and TRBJ2-1; the match to TRBD2 covers 9 bases. Germline V gene lookup returns CDR1 SGHRS and CDR2 YFSETQ. The CDR3 loop spans 15 amino acids. The junction had 1 base not matched to a gene; V was cut back by 0 bases and J by 3 bases. DNA of the CDR3: TGCGCCAGCAGCTTGGGACTAGCGGACTACAATGAGCAGTTCTTC. Translation: CASSLGLADYNEQFF.

The chain uses TRBV28 and TRBJ1-6; D perhaps matches TRBD1 (6 bases). The CDR3 runs to 15 residues. The germline V gene encodes CDR1 MDHEN and CDR2 SYDVKM. V shed 3 bases and J shed 7 bases, with 13 bases lying between them. Written as DNA, the CDR3 is TGTGCCAGCAGTTTTGTTGCAGGGGCGAATTCACCCCTCCACTTT. Its protein product is CASSFVAGANSPLHF.

This chain connects TRBV10-3 to TRBJ2-7, with 7 bases that match TRBD1. V lost 4 bases and J lost 7; bases outside the gene matches: 7. Germline CDR1 is ENHRY and CDR2 is SYGVKD. The CDR3 has 13 residues. The CDR3 here is CAISADRDREQYF. The CDR3 nucleotides are TGTGCCATCAGTGCTGACAGGGATCGGGAGCAGTACTTC.

The V call is TRBV11-3, the J call TRBJ2-1, with 10 positions matching TRBD2. CDR1 is SGHNT and CDR2 is YENEEA in the germline V gene. The CDR3 sequence is 15 residues long. V lost 1 base, J lost 6 bases, and 3 bases stayed unmatched. CDR3 in DNA: TGTGCCAGCAGCTTAGGTCTAGCGGGAGCCAATGAGCAGTTCTTC. Residues: CASSLGLAGANEQFF.

In this sample, this clone turned up a few times. The rearrangement uses TRBV7-9 and TRBJ2-7, with TRBD1 identical over 7 bases. This CDR3 region has 15 residues. Germline CDR1 and CDR2: SEHNR and FQNEAQ (reference sequence). V lost 3 bases, J lost 3 bases, and 8 bases stayed unmatched. CDR3 sequence: CASSFDWDRDYEQYF. CDR3 DNA: TGTGCCAGCAGCTTTGATTGGGACAGAGACTACGAGCAGTACTTC.

The chain combines TRBV7-2 with TRBJ2-7; TRBD2 might be the D (6 bases). The CDR3 length is 14 residues. V lost 2 bases to trimming and J lost 0 bases, with 8 bases between them. Germline CDR1 SGHTA, CDR2 FQGNSA. The DNA of the CDR3 is TGTGCCAGCAGCTTATCCGGGAGCTCCTACGAGCAGTACTTC. Its translation is CASSLSGSSYEQYF.

This clone has just one count. V and J are TRBV9 and TRBJ2-1; D may be TRBD2 (5 bases). CDR1 SGDLS and CDR2 YYNGEE come from the germline V gene. Trimming removed 3 bases at V and 1 base at J, with 5 bases between. This CDR3 contains 13 residues. This CDR3 reads CASSAGSYNEQFF. CDR3 nucleotide sequence: TGTGCCAGCAGCGCGGGGTCCTACAATGAGCAGTTCTTC.